The clone carrying this T cell receptor beta chain was detected many times. Antigen unknown. The entry originates in a study of CD8 T cells in ankylosing spondylitis. Study results and limitations: Typical of ankylosing spondylitis blood, it appeared, was a TCR beta motif of under 10 highly homologous variants.

V shed 6 bases and J shed 1 base, with 13 bases lying between them. This CDR3 contains 14 residues. Looked up from germline, CDR1 is DFQATT and CDR2 is SNEGSKA (reference sequence). TCRdb passed the 5' RACE reads through MiXCR, listing each CDR3 protein once. The sample lists 500,000 or so distinct CDR3 sequences, roughly 5.2% occurring once. The TCR sequence derives from a male donor with ankylosing spondylitis. Sequencing was performed on blood, either unsorted or a sorted T cell fraction (not recorded which). This sequence joins TRBV20-1 and TRBJ1-5; no reliable D call. CDR3 loop: CSANGRGSNQPQHF. The DNA for the CDR3 is TGCAGTGCAAACGGACGAGGAAGCAATCAGCCCCAGCATTTT.